Reported below is one T cell receptor (beta chain). Its antigen is unknown. The CDR3 spans 14 residues. Trimming removed 1 base at V and 7 bases at J, with 10 bases between. This sample is part of a study of early T cells in non-severe SARS-CoV-2 infection. Study-level points and caveats: Matching results from VDJdb favored anti-spike CD8 responses, leaving private and CD4 specificities undetected.

Attachment of unique molecular identifiers was made to individual cDNA molecules. TCRdb called the 5' RACE reads again in MiXCR, with one record for every CDR3 protein. This table holds tens of thousands of distinct CDR3 sequences, around 6.6% found once. The source material was whole blood, sampled at baseline. The chain has TRBV12-3 or TRBV12-4 and TRBJ1-4; D not certain. This clonotype was sampled from an adult who was a healthcare worker with PCR-confirmed SARS-CoV-2 infection or an uninfected control (not recorded which). Here the CDR3 DNA reads TGTGCCAGCAGTTTAGTGAGGGCGGGTGAAAAACTGTTTTTT. Translated: CASSLVRAGEKLFF.